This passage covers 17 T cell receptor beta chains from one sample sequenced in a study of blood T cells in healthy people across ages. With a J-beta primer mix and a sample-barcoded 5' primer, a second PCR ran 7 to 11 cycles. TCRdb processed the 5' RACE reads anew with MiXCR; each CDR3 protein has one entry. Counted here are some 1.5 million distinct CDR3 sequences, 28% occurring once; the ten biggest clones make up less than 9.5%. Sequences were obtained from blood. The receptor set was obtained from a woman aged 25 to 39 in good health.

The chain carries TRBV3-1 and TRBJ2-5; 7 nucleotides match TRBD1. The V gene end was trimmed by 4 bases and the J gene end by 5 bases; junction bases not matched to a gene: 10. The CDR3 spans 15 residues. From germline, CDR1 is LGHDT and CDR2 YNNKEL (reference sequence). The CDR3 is CASSLQRQGAETQYF. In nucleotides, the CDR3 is TGTGCCAGCAGCCTTCAACGACAGGGAGCGGAGACCCAGTACTTC.

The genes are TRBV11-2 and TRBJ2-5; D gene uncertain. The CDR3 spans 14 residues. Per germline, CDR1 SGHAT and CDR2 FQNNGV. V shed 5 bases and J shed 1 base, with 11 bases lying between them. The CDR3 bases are TGTGCCAGCAGCCCGAATGGGTTCCAAGAGACCCAGTACTTC. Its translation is CASSPNGFQETQYF.

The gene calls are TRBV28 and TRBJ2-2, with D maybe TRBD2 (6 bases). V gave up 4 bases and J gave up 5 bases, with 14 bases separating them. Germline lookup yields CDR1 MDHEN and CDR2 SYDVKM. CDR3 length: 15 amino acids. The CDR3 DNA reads TGTGCCAGCAGTTCTGCGGGGCCGGGGACCGGGGAGCTGTTTTTT. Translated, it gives CASSSAGPGTGELFF. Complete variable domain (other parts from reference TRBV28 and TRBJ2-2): DVKVTQSSRYLVKRTGEKVFLECVQDMDHENMFWYRQDPGLGLRLIYFSYDVKMKEKGDIPEGYSVSREKKERFSLILESASTNQTSMYLCASSSAGPGTGELFFGEGSRLTVL.

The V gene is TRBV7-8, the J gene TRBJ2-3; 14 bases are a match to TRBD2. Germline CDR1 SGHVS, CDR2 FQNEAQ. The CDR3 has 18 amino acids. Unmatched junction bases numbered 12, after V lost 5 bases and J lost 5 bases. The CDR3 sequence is CASSVYGTSGSGEDTQYF. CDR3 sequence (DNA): TGTGCCAGCAGCGTGTATGGGACTAGCGGGAGTGGAGAAGATACGCAGTATTTT.

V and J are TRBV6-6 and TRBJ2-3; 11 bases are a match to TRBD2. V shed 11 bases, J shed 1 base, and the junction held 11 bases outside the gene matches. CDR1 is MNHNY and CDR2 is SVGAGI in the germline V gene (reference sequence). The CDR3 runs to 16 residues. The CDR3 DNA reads TGTGCCGGCGTAGCGGGGGGGAGCTTTCGCACAGATACGCAGTATTTT. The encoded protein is CAGVAGGSFRTDTQYF.

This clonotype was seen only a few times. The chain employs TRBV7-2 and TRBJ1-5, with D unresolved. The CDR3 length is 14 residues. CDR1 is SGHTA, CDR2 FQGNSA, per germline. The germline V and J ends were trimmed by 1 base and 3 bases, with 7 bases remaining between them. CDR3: CASSLESINQPQHF. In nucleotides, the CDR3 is TGTGCCAGCAGCTTAGAGTCAATCAATCAGCCCCAGCATTTT.

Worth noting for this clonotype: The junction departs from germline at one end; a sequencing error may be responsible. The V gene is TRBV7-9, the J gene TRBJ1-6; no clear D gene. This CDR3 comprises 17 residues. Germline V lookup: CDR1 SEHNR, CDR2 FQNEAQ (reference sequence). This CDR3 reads CASSKGGSSSYNPPLHF. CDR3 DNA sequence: TGTGCCAGCAGCAAAGGCGGGTCGAGCTCCTATAATCCACCCCTCCACTTT.

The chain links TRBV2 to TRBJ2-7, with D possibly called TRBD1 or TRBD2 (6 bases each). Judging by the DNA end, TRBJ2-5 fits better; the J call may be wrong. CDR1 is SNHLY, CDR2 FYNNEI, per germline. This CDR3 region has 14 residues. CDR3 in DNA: TGTGCCAGCAGTGATGTCCGGGGGCGTGAGACCCAGTACTTC. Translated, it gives CASSDVRGRETQYF.

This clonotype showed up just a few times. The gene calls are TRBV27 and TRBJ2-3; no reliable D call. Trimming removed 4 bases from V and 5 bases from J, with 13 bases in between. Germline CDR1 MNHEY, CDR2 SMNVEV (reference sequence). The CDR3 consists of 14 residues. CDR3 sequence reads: CASSSLPSGDTQYF. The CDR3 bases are TGTGCCAGCAGTTCGTTGCCTTCCGGAGATACGCAGTATTTT.

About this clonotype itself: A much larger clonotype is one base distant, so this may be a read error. In nucleotides, the CDR3 is TGTGCCAGCAGCTCGAGTCCCAGCTATGGCGACACCTTC. It specifies CASSSSPSYGDTF. J is TRBJ1-2 and V is TRBV6-5; D is unresolved. The CDR3 loop spans 13 amino acids. Germline V gives CDR1 MNHEY, CDR2 SVGAGI.

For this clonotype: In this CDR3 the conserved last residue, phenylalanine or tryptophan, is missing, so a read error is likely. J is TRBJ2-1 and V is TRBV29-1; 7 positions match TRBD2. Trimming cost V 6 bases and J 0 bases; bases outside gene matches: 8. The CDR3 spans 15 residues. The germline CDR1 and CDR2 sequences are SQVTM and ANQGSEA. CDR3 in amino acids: CSVSPGGSSYNEQFV. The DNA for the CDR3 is TGCAGCGTGAGCCCGGGGGGTAGCTCCTACAATGAGCAGTTCGTC.

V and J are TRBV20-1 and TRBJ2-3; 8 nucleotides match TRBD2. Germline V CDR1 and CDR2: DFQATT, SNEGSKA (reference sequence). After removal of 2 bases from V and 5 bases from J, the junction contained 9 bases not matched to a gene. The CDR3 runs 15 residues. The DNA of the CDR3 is TGCAGTGCTAGAAGTCCGCGGGAGGCGGTAGATACGCAGTATTTT. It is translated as CSARSPREAVDTQYF.

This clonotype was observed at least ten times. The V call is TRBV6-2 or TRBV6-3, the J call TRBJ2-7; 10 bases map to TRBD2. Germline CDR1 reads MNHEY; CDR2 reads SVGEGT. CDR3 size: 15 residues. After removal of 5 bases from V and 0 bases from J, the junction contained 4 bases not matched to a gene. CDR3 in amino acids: CASSLGTSASYEQYF. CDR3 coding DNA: TGTGCCAGCAGTCTCGGGACTAGCGCCTCCTACGAGCAGTACTTC.

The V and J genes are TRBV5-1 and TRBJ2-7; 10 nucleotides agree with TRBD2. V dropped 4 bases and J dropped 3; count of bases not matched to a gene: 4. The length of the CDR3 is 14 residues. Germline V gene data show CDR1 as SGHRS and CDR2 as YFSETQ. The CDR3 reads CASSQQREGYEQYF. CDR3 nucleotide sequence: TGCGCCAGCAGCCAACAGCGGGAGGGCTACGAGCAGTACTTC.

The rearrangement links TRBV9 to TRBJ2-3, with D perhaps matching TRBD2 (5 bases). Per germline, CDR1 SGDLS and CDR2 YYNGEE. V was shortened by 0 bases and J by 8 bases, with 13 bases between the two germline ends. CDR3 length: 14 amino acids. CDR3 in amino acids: CASSVDPQGGTQYF. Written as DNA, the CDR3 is TGTGCCAGCAGCGTAGATCCCCAAGGAGGTACGCAGTATTTT.

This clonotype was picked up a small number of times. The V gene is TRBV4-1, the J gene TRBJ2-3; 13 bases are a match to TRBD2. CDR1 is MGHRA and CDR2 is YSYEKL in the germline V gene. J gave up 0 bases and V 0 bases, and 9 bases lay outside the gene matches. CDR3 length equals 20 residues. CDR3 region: CASSQEPLGGLAGSTDTQYF. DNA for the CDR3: TGCGCCAGCAGCCAAGAACCTCTAGGGGGACTAGCGGGGAGCACAGATACGCAGTATTTT.

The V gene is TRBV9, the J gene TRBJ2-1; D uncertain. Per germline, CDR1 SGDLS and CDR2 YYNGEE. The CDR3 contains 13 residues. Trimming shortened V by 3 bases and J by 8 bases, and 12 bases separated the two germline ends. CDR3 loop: CASSEGLGYEQFF. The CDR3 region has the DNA TGTGCCAGCAGCGAGGGCCTTGGCTATGAGCAGTTCTTC.